A selection of T cell receptor beta chains follows, all from one sample in a study of blood T cell repertoires in COVID-19. The data were produced by immunoSEQ multiplex PCR, yet TCRdb's version contains in-frame clones alone and is incomplete. The sample holds 150,000 to 200,000 clones, 70% to 85% seen once. What was sequenced was peripheral blood. The source of these receptors is a man in his fifties or sixties who had recovered from COVID-19. Each CDR3 is given without its conserved first and last residue. The size of a clone is reported for some rows only, either as once, few or many, or as a class for expanded clones.

size	V	CDR3
.	TRBV9	ASSAGQGKNSPLH
few	TRBV19	ASTPGGYSEKLF
once	TRBV29-1	SVGRGQETQY
.	TRBV24-1	ATRGDGGSGELF
.	TRBV27	ASSLLTGNTDTQY
.	TRBV6-5	ASSSPDEKLF
.	TRBV18	ASSPSRQGRGIGGANVLT
.	TRBV4-3	ASSQQQAGRYEQY
.	TRBV10-2	ASSEVGSGMHTEAF
once	TRBV6-5	ASRQQGATHEQY
.	TRBV7-2	ASSFTGGAGNTIY
.	TRBV5-1	ASSFGQGQETQY
.	TRBV11-3	ASSLGQGRSPLH
.	TRBV19	ASSIRSLTEQY
.	TRBV29-1	SVVRVGGGYT
.	TRBV5-1	ASSPGSLPTYEQY
.	TRBV19	ASSMLQGDQETQY
.	TRBV24-1	ATTNSNSPLH
.	TRBV5-1	ASSPRVAKNIQY
.	TRBV25-1	ASSGTQGTDTQY
once	TRBV7-6	ASSLGTSGATTYEQY
.	TRBV7-2	ASSFGQGRRSYGYT
.	TRBV19	ASSPGTAYGYT
few	TRBV7-7	ASSLYTGGQETQY
.	TRBV27	ASNRLTGALNTEAF
.	TRBV3-1/TRBV3-2	ASSQDRENEQF
.	TRBV2	ASSLHRGTAGANVLT
.	TRBV18	ASSSDSDQPQH
.	TRBV27	ASSLSRLAGGGETQY